Sequencing of this TCR beta chain was carried out in a study of T cell responses to AZD1222 COVID-19 vaccine. CDR1 is SQVTM, CDR2 ANQGSEA, per germline. V gave up 3 bases and J gave up 0 bases, with 8 bases separating them. The CDR3 has 13 residues. Second doses that came at about 4 or about 12 weeks were put together. The table came from immunoSEQ multiplex PCR; TCRdb's copy has only in-frame clones and leaves some out. Of around 80,000 clones listed, about 85% are singletons. Findings of the study overall: No day 14 peak samples; only post-peak repertoires were characterized.

On this clone: Its target is not known.

Source: peripheral blood, taken 28 days after the second AZD1222 dose. V is TRBV29-1 and J is TRBJ1-1; no clear D. This clonotype originated in an adult who received the AZD1222 COVID-19 vaccine. As DNA, the CDR3 is TGCAGCGTTGATAGGATACTGAACACTGAAGCTTTCTTT. This gives the protein CSVDRILNTEAFF.